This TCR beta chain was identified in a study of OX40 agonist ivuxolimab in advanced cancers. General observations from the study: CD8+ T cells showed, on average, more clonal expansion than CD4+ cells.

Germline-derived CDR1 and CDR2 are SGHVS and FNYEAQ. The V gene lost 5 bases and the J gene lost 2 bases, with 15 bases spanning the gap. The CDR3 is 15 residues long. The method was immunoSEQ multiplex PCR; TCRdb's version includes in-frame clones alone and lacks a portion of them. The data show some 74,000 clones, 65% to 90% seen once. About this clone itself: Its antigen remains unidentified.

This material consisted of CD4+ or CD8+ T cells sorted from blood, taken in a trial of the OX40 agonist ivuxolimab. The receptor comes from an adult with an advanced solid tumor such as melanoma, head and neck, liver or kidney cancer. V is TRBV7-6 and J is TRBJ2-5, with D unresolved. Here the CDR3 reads CASSPLSILQETQYF. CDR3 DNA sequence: TGTGCCAGCAGCCCACTATCTATCCTGCAAGAGACCCAGTACTTC.